Each of the 12 T cell receptor beta chains below was sequenced from the same sample in a study of radiation and T cells in renal cell carcinoma. Treatment defined: treatment-naive control, cytoreductive nephrectomy. The method was immunoSEQ multiplex PCR; TCRdb's version includes in-frame clones alone and lacks a portion of them. The sample holds 14,000 to 15,000 clones, 62% seen once. The source material was tumor tissue, sampled from a patient whose treatment was nephrectomy without radiotherapy. These receptors were collected from a man aged 60 to 69 with renal cell carcinoma.

The sample holds a few counts of this clone. The J gene is TRBJ2-3, the V gene TRBV7-6, with D perhaps being TRBD1 or TRBD2 (5 bases each). CDR1 is SGHVS and CDR2 is FNYEAQ in the germline V gene. This CDR3 contains 16 residues. Trimming stripped 5 bases from V and 6 bases from J, with 21 bases between. CDR3 loop: CASSRPRDQPRDTQYF. The CDR3 nucleotides are TGTGCCAGCAGCCGACCCCGGGACCAGCCCAGGGATACGCAGTATTTT.

Relative to its sample, this clone is medium-sized. The chain has TRBV19 and TRBJ1-4; the D is unclear. The germline V gene has CDR1 LNHDA and CDR2 SQIVND (reference sequence). V lost 7 bases and J lost 0, with 12 bases in between. CDR3 length: 15 amino acids. CDR3 nucleotide sequence: TGTGCCAGTACCGACGGCAGTGCAACTAATGAAAAACTGTTTTTT. Its translation: CASTDGSATNEKLFF. The full variable domain, in which reference TRBV19 and TRBJ1-4 provide the parts outside the CDR3, is DGGITQSPKYLFRKEGQNVTLSCEQNLNHDAMYWYRQDPGQGLRLIYYSQIVNDFQKGDIAEGYSVSREKKESFPLTVTSAQKNPTAFYLCASTDGSATNEKLFFGSGTQLSVL.

As DNA, the CDR3 is TGTGCCAGCCGACTTTCCAGCGGGAGTTCAGGTGAGCAGTTCTTC. This codes for CASRLSSGSSGEQFF. V usage is TRBV7-2 and J usage is TRBJ2-1; TRBD2 matches 8 bases. Germline-derived CDR1 and CDR2 are SGHTA and FQGNSA. J was trimmed by 9 bases and V by 8 bases; bases with no gene match: 15. The CDR3 has 15 residues.

The chain is built from TRBV6-5 and TRBJ1-4; a weak D match, TRBD1 (5 bases). The germline V and J ends were trimmed by 6 bases and 3 bases, with 8 bases remaining between them. From germline, CDR1 is MNHEY and CDR2 SVGAGI. This CDR3 is built from 13 residues. The CDR3 nucleotides are TGTGCCAGCAGCCCGGGGCCTAATGAAAAACTGTTTTTT. This sequence encodes CASSPGPNEKLFF.

The rearrangement links TRBV5-6 to TRBJ1-5; D unclear. The germline gives CDR1 SGHDT, CDR2 YYEEEE. V gave up 0 bases and J gave up 9 bases, with 16 bases separating them. This CDR3 is built from 15 residues. CDR3: CASSLARQASRPQHF. The CDR3 region has the DNA TGTGCCAGCAGCTTGGCCAGGCAGGCGAGCAGGCCCCAGCATTTT.

The chain has TRBV2 and TRBJ1-2, with a tentative D call TRBD1 (5 bases). V lost 9 bases and J 4 bases, leaving 12 bases between the germline ends. CDR1 is SNHLY, CDR2 FYNNEI, per germline. This CDR3 region has 12 residues. CDR3 amino acids: CARETALYGYTF. The CDR3, as DNA: TGTGCCAGAGAGACAGCACTCTATGGCTACACCTTC. The full variable domain, its missing parts supplied by reference TRBV2 and TRBJ1-2, is EPEVTQTPSHQVTQMGQEVILRCVPISNHLYFYWYRQILGQKVEFLVSFYNNEISEKSEIFDDQFSVERPDGSNFTLKIRSTKLEDSAMYFCARETALYGYTFGSGTRLTVV.

The chain's CDR3 is CASRRARDTAYNEQFF. The CDR3 region has the DNA TGTGCCAGTAGGCGAGCCCGGGACACGGCCTACAATGAGCAGTTCTTC. The chain has TRBV19 and TRBJ2-1; perhaps TRBD1 as D (6 bases). Germline V gives CDR1 LNHDA, CDR2 SQIVND (reference sequence). V shed 6 bases and J shed 2 bases, with 17 bases lying between them. The CDR3 runs to 16 residues.

The chain couples TRBV7-2 to TRBJ1-2; the D gene is possibly TRBD1 (5 bases). Germline CDR1 reads SGHTA; CDR2 reads FQGNSA. Between the trimmed V and J ends, which lost 3 bases and 4 bases, there was a span of 15 bases. CDR3 length: 15 amino acids. DNA of the CDR3: TGTGCCAGCAGCTTTTCCCGGGACCTGGCCTATGGCTACACCTTC. Protein product: CASSFSRDLAYGYTF.

The V call is TRBV6-6, the J call TRBJ2-3, with unresolved D. Germline V gene data show CDR1 as MNHNY and CDR2 as SVGAGI (reference sequence). This CDR3 contains 12 residues. Trimming removed 7 bases from V and 5 bases from J, with 10 bases in between. Here the CDR3 DNA reads TGTGCCAGCAACTCGGATGGAGATACGCAGTATTTT. Its protein product is CASNSDGDTQYF.

The rearrangement joins TRBV19 to TRBJ2-1; 11 bases agree with TRBD1. The CDR3 has 16 residues. Germline-derived CDR1 and CDR2 are LNHDA and SQIVND (reference sequence). V shed 5 bases, J shed 4 bases, and the junction held 7 bases outside the gene matches. The CDR3 DNA is TGTGCCAGTAGTTCCACCGGGACAGGGGGTTACAATGAGCAGTTCTTC. This codes for CASSSTGTGGYNEQFF.

This clone was counted between two and nine times. The chain employs TRBV6-6 and TRBJ2-7, with D uncertain. This CDR3 is 13 amino acids long. V shed 9 bases and J shed 2 bases, with 14 bases lying between them. Germline V gene sequence: CDR1 MNHNY, CDR2 SVGAGI (reference sequence). Here the CDR3 reads CASGQGVTYEQYF. As DNA, the CDR3 is TGTGCCAGTGGGCAAGGAGTGACCTACGAGCAGTACTTC.

The chain uses TRBV19 and TRBJ2-5; 7 bases line up with TRBD1. The junction had 6 bases not matched to a gene; V was cut back by 5 bases and J by 0 bases. This CDR3 region has 15 residues. Germline loops: CDR1 LNHDA, CDR2 SQIVND (reference sequence). CDR3 in DNA: TGTGCCAGTAGTCTTCAACAGGGGTACCAAGAGACCCAGTACTTC. Protein: CASSLQQGYQETQYF.